This TCR beta chain was profiled in a study of T cell changes during pregnancy in multiple sclerosis. CDR1 and CDR2 (germline): SGHRS, YFSETQ. Trimming took 2 bases from V and 12 from J; bases not matched to a gene: 2. The CDR3 spans 11 residues. The assay was immunoSEQ multiplex PCR, and TCRdb's table has in-frame clones only and misses some. The data show 37,000 or so clones, roughly 94% seen once. This sequence joins TRBV5-1 and TRBJ2-1; 7 nucleotides agree with TRBD2. Here the sequenced sample was peripheral blood, taken in the third trimester of pregnancy. The receptor comes from a female donor with multiple sclerosis, enrolled in a pregnancy study. CDR3 protein: CASSFGGWQFF. In DNA, the CDR3 is TGCGCCAGCAGCTTCGGGGGGTGGCAGTTCTTC.